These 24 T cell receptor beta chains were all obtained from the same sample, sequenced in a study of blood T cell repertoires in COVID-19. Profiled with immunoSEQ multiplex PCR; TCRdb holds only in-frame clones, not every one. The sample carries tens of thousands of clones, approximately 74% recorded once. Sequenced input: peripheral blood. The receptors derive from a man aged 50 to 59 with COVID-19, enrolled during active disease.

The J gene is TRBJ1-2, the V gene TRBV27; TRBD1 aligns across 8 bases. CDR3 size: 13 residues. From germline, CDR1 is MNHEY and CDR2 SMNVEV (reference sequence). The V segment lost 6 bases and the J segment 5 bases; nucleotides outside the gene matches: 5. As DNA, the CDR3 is TGTGCCAGCAGGGGCAGGGGGCAATATGGCTACACCTTC. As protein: CASRGRGQYGYTF.

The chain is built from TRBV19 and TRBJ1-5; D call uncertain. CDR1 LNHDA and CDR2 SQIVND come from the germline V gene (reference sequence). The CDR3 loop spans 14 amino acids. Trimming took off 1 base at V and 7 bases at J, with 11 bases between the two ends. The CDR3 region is CASSIGELPQPQHF. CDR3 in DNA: TGTGCCAGTAGTATAGGTGAGCTCCCCCAGCCCCAGCATTTT.

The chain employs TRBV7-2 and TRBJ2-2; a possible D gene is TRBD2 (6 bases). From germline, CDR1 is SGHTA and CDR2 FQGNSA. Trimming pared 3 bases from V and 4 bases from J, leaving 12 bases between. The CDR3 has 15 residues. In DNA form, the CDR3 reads TGTGCCAGCAGCTTGGTTGCGGGGAGCACCGGGGAGCTGTTTTTT. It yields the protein CASSLVAGSTGELFF.

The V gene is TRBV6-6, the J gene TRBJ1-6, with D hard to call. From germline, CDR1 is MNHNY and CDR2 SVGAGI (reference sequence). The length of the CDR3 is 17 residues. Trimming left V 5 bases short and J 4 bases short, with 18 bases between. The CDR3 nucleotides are TGTGCCAGCAGTCCCGGGAGGGCTCCTAATTATAATTCACCCCTCCACTTT. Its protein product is CASSPGRAPNYNSPLHF.

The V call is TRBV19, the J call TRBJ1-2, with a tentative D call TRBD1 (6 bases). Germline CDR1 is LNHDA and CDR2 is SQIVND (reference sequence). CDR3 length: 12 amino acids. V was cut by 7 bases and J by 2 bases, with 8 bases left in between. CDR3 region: CASTDRNYGYTF. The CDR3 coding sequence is TGTGCCAGTACGGACAGAAACTATGGCTACACCTTC.

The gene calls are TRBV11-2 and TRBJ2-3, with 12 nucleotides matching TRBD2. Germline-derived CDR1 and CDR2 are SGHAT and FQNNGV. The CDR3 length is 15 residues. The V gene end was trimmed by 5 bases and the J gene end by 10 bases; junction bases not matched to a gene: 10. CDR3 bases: TGTGCCAGCAGCCCTAGCGGGGGGGCCATGGGTGCGCAGTATTTT. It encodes CASSPSGGAMGAQYF.

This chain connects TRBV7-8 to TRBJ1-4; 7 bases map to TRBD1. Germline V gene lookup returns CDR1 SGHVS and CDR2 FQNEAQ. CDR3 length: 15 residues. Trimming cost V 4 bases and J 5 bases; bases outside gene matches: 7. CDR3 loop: CASSSRTGVNEKLFF. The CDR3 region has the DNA TGTGCCAGCAGCTCTAGGACAGGAGTGAATGAAAAACTGTTTTTT. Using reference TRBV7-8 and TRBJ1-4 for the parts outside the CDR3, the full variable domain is GAGVSQSPRYKVAKRGQDVALRCDPISGHVSLFWYQQALGQGPEFLTYFQNEAQLDKSGLPSDRFFAERPEGSVSTLKIQRTQQEDSAVYLCASSSRTGVNEKLFFGSGTQLSVL.

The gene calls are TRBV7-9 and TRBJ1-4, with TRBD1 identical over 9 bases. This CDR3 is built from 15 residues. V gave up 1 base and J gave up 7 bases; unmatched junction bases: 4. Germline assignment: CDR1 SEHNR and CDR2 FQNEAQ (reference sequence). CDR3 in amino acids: CASSLGDRAREKLFF. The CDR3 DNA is TGTGCCAGCAGCTTAGGGGACAGGGCACGTGAAAAACTGTTTTTT.

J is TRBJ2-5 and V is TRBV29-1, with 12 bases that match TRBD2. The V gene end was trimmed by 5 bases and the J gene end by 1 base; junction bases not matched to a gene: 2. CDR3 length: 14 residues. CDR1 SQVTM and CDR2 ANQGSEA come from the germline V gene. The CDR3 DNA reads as TGCAGCGTTTCTAGCGGGAGGGCCCAAGAGACCCAGTACTTC. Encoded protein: CSVSSGRAQETQYF. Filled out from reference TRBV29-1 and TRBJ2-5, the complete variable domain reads SAVISQKPSRDICQRGTSLTIQCQVDSQVTMMFWYRQQPGQSLTLIATANQGSEATYESGFVIDKFPISRPNLTFSTLTVSNMSPEDSSIYLCSVSSGRAQETQYFGPGTRLLVL.

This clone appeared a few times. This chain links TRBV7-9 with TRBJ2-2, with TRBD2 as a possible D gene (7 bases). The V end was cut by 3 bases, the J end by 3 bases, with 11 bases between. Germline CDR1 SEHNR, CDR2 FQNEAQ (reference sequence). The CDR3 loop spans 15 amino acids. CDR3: CASSLRGGDTGELFF. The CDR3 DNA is TGTGCCAGCAGCTTGCGCGGGGGCGACACCGGGGAGCTGTTTTTT.

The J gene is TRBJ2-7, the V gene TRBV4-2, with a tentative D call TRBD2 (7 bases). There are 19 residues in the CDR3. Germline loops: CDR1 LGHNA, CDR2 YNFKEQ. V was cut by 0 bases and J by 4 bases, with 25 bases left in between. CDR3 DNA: TGTGCCAGCAGCCAAGATATCCCACGGCTGGCGGGGGCCCCTTACGAGCAGTACTTC. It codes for CASSQDIPRLAGAPYEQYF.

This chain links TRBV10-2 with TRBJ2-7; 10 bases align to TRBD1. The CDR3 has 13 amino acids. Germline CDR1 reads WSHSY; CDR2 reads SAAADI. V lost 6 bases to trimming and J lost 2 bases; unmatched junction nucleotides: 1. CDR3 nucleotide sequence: TGCGCCAGCAGGGGACAGGGGACCTACGAGCAGTACTTC. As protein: CASRGQGTYEQYF.

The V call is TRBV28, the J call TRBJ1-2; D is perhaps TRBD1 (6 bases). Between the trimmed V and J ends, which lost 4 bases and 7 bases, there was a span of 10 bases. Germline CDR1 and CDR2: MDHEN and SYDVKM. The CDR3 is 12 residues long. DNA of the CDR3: TGTGCCAGCAGTTACCGGGACACTGGCTACACCTTC. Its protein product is CASSYRDTGYTF.

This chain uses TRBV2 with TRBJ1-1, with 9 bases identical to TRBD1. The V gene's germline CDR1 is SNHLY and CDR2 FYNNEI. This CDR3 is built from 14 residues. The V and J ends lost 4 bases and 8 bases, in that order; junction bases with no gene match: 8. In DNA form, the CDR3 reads TGTGCCAGCAGTGCACGGGACAGGGAAGGAGAAGCTTTCTTT. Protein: CASSARDREGEAFF.

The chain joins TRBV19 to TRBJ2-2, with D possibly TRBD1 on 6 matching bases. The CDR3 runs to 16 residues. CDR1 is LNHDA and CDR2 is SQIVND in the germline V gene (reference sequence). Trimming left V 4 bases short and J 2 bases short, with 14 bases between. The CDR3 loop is CASSTIQGTNTGELFF. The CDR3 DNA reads TGTGCCAGTAGTACCATTCAGGGGACCAACACCGGGGAGCTGTTTTTT.

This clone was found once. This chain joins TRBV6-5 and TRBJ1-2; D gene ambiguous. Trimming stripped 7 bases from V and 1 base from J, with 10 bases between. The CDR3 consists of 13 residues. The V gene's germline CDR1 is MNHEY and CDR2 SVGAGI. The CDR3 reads CASTVTINYGYTF. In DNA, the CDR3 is TGTGCCAGCACAGTCACCATTAACTATGGCTACACCTTC.

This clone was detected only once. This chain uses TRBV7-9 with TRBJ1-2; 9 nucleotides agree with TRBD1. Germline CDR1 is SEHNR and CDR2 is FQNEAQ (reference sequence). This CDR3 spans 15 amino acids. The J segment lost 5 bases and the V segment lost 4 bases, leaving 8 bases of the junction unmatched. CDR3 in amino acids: CASSWASGTGYGYTF. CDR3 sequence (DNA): TGTGCCAGCAGCTGGGCTTCCGGGACAGGGTATGGCTACACCTTC.

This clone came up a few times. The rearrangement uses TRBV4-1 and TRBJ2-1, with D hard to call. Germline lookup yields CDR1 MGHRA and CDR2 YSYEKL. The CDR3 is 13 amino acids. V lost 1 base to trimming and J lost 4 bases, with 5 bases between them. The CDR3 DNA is TGCGCCAGCAGCCAAGTCGGTTACAATGAGCAGTTCTTC. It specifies CASSQVGYNEQFF.

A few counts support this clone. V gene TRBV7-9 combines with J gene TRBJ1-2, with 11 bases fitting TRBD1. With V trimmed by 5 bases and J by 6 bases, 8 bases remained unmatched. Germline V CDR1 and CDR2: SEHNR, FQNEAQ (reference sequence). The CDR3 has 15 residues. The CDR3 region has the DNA TGTGCCAGCAGCCCTCCGGGACAGGGGGGGAATGGCTACACCTTC. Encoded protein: CASSPPGQGGNGYTF.

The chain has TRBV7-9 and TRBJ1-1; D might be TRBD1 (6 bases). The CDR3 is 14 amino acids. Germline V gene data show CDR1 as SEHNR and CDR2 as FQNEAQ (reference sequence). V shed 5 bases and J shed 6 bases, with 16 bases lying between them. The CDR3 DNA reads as TGTGCCAGCAGCCATACAGGGAATTTAGCTGAAGCTTTCTTT. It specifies CASSHTGNLAEAFF.

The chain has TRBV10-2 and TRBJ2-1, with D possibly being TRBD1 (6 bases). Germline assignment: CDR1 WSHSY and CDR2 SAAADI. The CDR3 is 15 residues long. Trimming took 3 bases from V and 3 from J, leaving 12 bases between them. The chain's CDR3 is CASSEGQRLYNEQFF. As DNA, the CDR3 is TGCGCCAGCAGTGAAGGACAGAGGCTCTACAATGAGCAGTTCTTC.

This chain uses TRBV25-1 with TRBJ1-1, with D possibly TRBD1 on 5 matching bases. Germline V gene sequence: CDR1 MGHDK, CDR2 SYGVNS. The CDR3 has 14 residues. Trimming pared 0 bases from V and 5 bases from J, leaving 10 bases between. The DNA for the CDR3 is TGTGCCAGCAGTGAATATTCCCGGGGGACTGAAGCTTTCTTT. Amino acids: CASSEYSRGTEAFF.

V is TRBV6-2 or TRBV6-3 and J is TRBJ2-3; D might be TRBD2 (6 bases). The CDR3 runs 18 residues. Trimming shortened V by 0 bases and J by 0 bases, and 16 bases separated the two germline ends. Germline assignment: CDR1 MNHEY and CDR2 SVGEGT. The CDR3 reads CASSYSTILALSTDTQYF. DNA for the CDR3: TGTGCCAGCAGTTACTCGACAATTCTAGCGTTGAGCACAGATACGCAGTATTTT.

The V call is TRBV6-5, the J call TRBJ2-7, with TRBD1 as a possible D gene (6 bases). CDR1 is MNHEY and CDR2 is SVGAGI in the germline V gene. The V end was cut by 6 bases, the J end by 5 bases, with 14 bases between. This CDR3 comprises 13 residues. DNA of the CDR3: TGTGCCAGCAGAATACAGGGTGCGCACGAGCAGTACTTC. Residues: CASRIQGAHEQYF.